This T cell receptor beta chain was retrieved from a study of long-term antiretroviral therapy in people with HIV. Survey level was the resolution at which the v3.0 immunoSEQ assay ran. Per-sample sequencing targets were 40,000-50,000 T-cell genomes. Produced via immunoSEQ multiplex PCR; TCRdb's table is partial and in-frame only. This table holds more than 15,000 clones, 95% found once. In the case of this clone: Antigen specificity is unknown.

Germline V CDR1 and CDR2: MGHRA, YSYEKL. The CDR3 runs 13 residues. V lost 9 bases to trimming and J lost 5 bases, with 16 bases between them. Overall study findings and caveats: Those clones which expanded before ART made up the dominant part of the repertoire at all time points. Repertoires looked antigen-experienced, with only a slight naive shift after ART.

The J gene is TRBJ1-1, the V gene TRBV4-1; the D gene is possibly TRBD1 (5 bases). The receptor was derived from a man aged 30 to 39 with HIV. Specimen: unsorted PBMCs, collected approximately 11 years after starting antiretroviral therapy. CDR3 amino acids: CASLAGGGTEAFF. CDR3 DNA: TGCGCCAGTCTGGCGGGGGGTGGTACTGAAGCTTTCTTT.